The 23 T cell receptor beta chains reported below all come from one sample, sequenced in a study of Graves' ophthalmopathy and Graves' hyperthyroidism. For repertoire sequencing, the TCR beta CDR3 regions were amplified from RNA transcripts. The authors performed first-round RT-PCR with HTBI primers and then a second-round multiplex PCR. MiXCR was run by TCRdb on the multiplex PCR reads, yielding one entry per CDR3 protein. The sample lists approximately 640,000 distinct CDR3 sequences, roughly two fifths seen once, with 3% to 4% in the top ten. The sequencing input was peripheral blood. The receptors originated from an adult man with Graves' ophthalmopathy.

The DNA of the CDR3 is TGCGCCAGCAAGGGACTAGCGGGAAAATCAGAGACCCAGTACTTC. This sequence encodes CASKGLAGKSETQYF. The V and J genes are TRBV5-1 and TRBJ2-5; 13 bases match TRBD2. The CDR3 sequence is 15 residues long. With 6 bases clipped from V and 4 bases from J, the junction kept 6 bases outside the gene matches. CDR1 is SGHRS, CDR2 YFSETQ, per germline. Looking up the rest from reference TRBV5-1 and TRBJ2-5 gives the full variable domain: KAGVTQTPRYLIKTRGQQVTLSCSPISGHRSVSWYQQTPGQGLQFLFEYFSETQRNKGNFPGRFSGRQFSNSRSEMNVSTLELGDSALYLCASKGLAGKSETQYFGPGTRLLVL.

The rearrangement joins TRBV7-9 to TRBJ1-6; the D gene is possibly TRBD1 (6 bases). From germline, CDR1 is SEHNR and CDR2 FQNEAQ (reference sequence). The germline V and J ends were trimmed by 0 bases and 13 bases, with 13 bases remaining between them. The CDR3 is made up of 14 amino acids. The CDR3 sequence is CASSLAQDRRPLHF. In nucleotides, the CDR3 is TGTGCCAGCAGCTTAGCGCAAGACAGGCGGCCCCTCCACTTT.

There are many counts of this clonotype. This chain links TRBV10-3 with TRBJ2-7; unclear D gene. Germline V lookup: CDR1 ENHRY, CDR2 SYGVKD. CDR3 length: 12 amino acids. The V gene lost 4 bases and the J gene lost 7 bases, with 11 bases spanning the gap. The CDR3 region is CAISGPHGEQYF. CDR3 nucleotides: TGTGCCATCAGTGGGCCTCATGGGGAGCAGTACTTC.

The chain carries TRBV12-3 or TRBV12-4 and TRBJ1-6; D ambiguous. The CDR3 is made up of 15 amino acids. Trimming removed 5 bases from V and 8 bases from J, with 16 bases in between. CDR3 bases: TGTGCCAGCAGTCCAACCGTAGGGCGACATTCACCCCTCCACTTT. This encodes CASSPTVGRHSPLHF.

This clonotype was observed a few times. This chain uses TRBV6-5 with TRBJ1-1; the D gene is possibly TRBD1 (5 bases). Trimming removed 5 bases at V and 1 base at J, with 11 bases between. Germline assignment: CDR1 MNHEY and CDR2 SVGAGI. The CDR3 is made up of 14 amino acids. The CDR3: CASSRRDGNTEAFF. The DNA for the CDR3 is TGTGCCAGCAGTAGACGGGACGGGAACACTGAAGCTTTCTTT.

This sequence joins TRBV27 and TRBJ2-7, with D perhaps TRBD1 (7 bases). Germline assignment: CDR1 MNHEY and CDR2 SMNVEV (reference sequence). The length of the CDR3 is 17 residues. With 4 bases removed from V and 4 bases from J, the gap between germline ends came to 23 bases. In DNA form, the CDR3 reads TGTGCCAGCAGTTCAACCACCTCGCAGGGGGGCCTGTACGAGCAGTACTTC. Its protein product is CASSSTTSQGGLYEQYF.

This clonotype was seen ten or more times. V is TRBV12-3 or TRBV12-4 and J is TRBJ1-1, with 7 nucleotides matching TRBD1. Trimming took 6 bases from V and 4 from J; bases not matched to a gene: 11. This CDR3 region has 15 residues. The CDR3 nucleotides read TGTGCCAGCAGACTAAAGACAGGGTTGGGCACTGAAGCTTTCTTT. It yields the protein CASRLKTGLGTEAFF.

To note about this clonotype: The junction and the germline gene differ at one end; a read error may be behind it. The chain has TRBV19 and TRBJ1-1; D unresolved. CDR1 and CDR2 from the germline V gene are LNHDA and SQIVND (reference sequence). This CDR3 has 15 residues. The CDR3 region is CASSIVWTGKTGAFF. CDR3 coding DNA: TGTGCCAGTAGTATAGTTTGGACGGGAAAGACTGGAGCTTTCTTT.

V and J are TRBV25-1 and TRBJ1-3; D is uncertain. Germline assignment: CDR1 MGHDK and CDR2 SYGVNS. Trimming cost V 0 bases and J 3 bases, with 6 bases left between them. The CDR3 extends over 14 amino acids. The CDR3 region is CASSEYGHGNTIYF. DNA for the CDR3: TGTGCCAGCAGTGAATACGGGCATGGAAACACCATATATTTT. Using reference TRBV25-1 and TRBJ1-3 for the parts outside the CDR3, the full variable domain is EADIYQTPRYLVIGTGKKITLECSQTMGHDKMYWYQQDPGMELHLIHYSYGVNSTEKGDLSSESTVSRIRTEHFPLTLESARPSHTSQYLCASSEYGHGNTIYFGEGSWLTVV.

For this clonotype: The junction and the germline gene differ at one end; a read error may be behind it. The chain has TRBV19 and TRBJ2-2; 7 nucleotides align to TRBD1. The germline CDR1 and CDR2 sequences are LNHDA and SQIVND (reference sequence). There are 16 residues in the CDR3. CDR3 nucleotides: TGCGCCAGCAGCCTGGGTACAGGGGCTACGGCCGGGGAGCTGTTTTTT. It specifies CASSLGTGATAGELFF.

In this sample, this clonotype turned up many times. This chain connects TRBV29-1 to TRBJ1-3; no reliable D call. The CDR3 has 13 amino acids. Germline lookup yields CDR1 SQVTM and CDR2 ANQGSEA. V was pared by 0 bases and J by 4 bases, with 7 bases between. In nucleotides, the CDR3 is TGCAGCGTTGAAGATGATTGGGGAAACACCATATATTTT. Protein sequence: CSVEDDWGNTIYF.

V gene TRBV6-5 combines with J gene TRBJ1-1; D might be TRBD1 (5 bases). Deletions cut 6 bases from V and 6 bases from J, with 14 bases between. The germline CDR1 and CDR2 sequences are MNHEY and SVGAGI. This CDR3 comprises 13 residues. The CDR3 DNA reads TGTGCCAGCAGGGGACGGGGCAGGGCTGAAGCTTTCTTT. Its translation is CASRGRGRAEAFF.

This clonotype appeared many times. The V and J genes are TRBV24-1 and TRBJ2-7, with a possible D match to TRBD2 (6 bases). The CDR3 length is 13 residues. Between the trimmed V and J ends, which lost 7 bases and 2 bases, there was a span of 11 bases. CDR1 and CDR2 from the germline V gene are KGHDR and SFDVKD. The CDR3 protein is CATSGSLPYEQYF. The CDR3 DNA sequence: TGTGCCACCAGCGGGAGTCTGCCCTACGAGCAGTACTTC.

This clonotype was counted many times. The chain joins TRBV7-8 to TRBJ2-5; unclear D gene. Trimming took 1 base from V and 5 from J, leaving 11 bases between them. Germline V gives CDR1 SGHVS, CDR2 FQNEAQ. The CDR3 runs to 14 residues. The CDR3 loop reads CASSLEGSLETQYF. CDR3 DNA: TGTGCCAGCAGCTTAGAGGGAAGTCTGGAGACCCAGTACTTC. The whole variable domain, remainder taken from reference TRBV7-8 and TRBJ2-5, is GAGVSQSPRYKVAKRGQDVALRCDPISGHVSLFWYQQALGQGPEFLTYFQNEAQLDKSGLPSDRFFAERPEGSVSTLKIQRTQQEDSAVYLCASSLEGSLETQYFGPGTRLLVL.

This clonotype was observed a handful of times. V is TRBV7-8 and J is TRBJ2-2; a weak D match, TRBD2 (5 bases). V lost 0 bases, J lost 6 bases, and 11 bases lay in between. Germline V lookup: CDR1 SGHVS, CDR2 FQNEAQ. CDR3 length: 15 amino acids. The CDR3, as DNA: TGTGCCAGCAGCTTAGCGGGAGTTTGGCCCGGGGAGCTGTTTTTT. Protein: CASSLAGVWPGELFF.

Concerning this clonotype itself: The CDR3 ends on some other residue instead of the conserved phenylalanine or tryptophan, so this is likely a read error. The DNA is left out, because the CDR3 cannot be placed on it with certainty; the CDR3 is given as TCRdb lists it. This sequence joins TRBV20-1 and TRBJ1-4; the D call TRBD1 from the table was never checked on the DNA. Both ends counted, the CDR3 spans 9 residues. The germline V gene encodes CDR1 DFQATT and CDR2 SNEGSKA (reference sequence). CDR3 region: CSARDGTFG.

The chain joins TRBV25-1 to TRBJ2-2; D is perhaps TRBD1 or TRBD2 (5 bases each). There are 16 residues in the CDR3. V lost 6 bases and J 7 bases, leaving 21 bases between the germline ends. In germline, CDR1 is MGHDK, CDR2 SYGVNS. The DNA for the CDR3 is TGTGCCAGCAGCCAAGGGAGCAGGGTCACGGGCGGGGAGCTGTTTTTT. Translation gives CASSQGSRVTGGELFF.

This clonotype has at least ten counts. The CDR3 spells CASNTQLNTEAFF. CDR3 in DNA: TGTGCCAGTAATACACAACTAAACACTGAAGCTTTCTTT. This chain links TRBV19 with TRBJ1-1; no reliable D call. This CDR3 has 13 amino acids. Germline values: CDR1 LNHDA, CDR2 SQIVND (reference sequence). Trimming took off 7 bases at V and 2 bases at J, with 11 bases between the two ends.

The chain has TRBV20-1 and TRBJ2-5; possible D gene TRBD1, 6 bases. CDR1 is DFQATT, CDR2 SNEGSKA, per germline (reference sequence). The CDR3 contains 15 residues. V lost 3 bases and J lost 1, with 15 bases in between. The CDR3 region is CSASGAGDFQETQYF. The DNA of the CDR3 is TGCAGTGCTAGTGGGGCAGGGGATTTCCAAGAGACCCAGTACTTC.

This clonotype was seen at least ten times. At one boundary the junction diverges from the germline segment, which might be a read error. This chain uses TRBV7-7 with TRBJ1-4; no reliable D call. The V gene's germline CDR1 is SSHAT and CDR2 FNYEAQ (reference sequence). This CDR3 contains 14 residues. CDR3 loop: CASSYPVKAGKLFF. CDR3 in DNA: TGTGCTAGCAGCTACCCCGTGAAGGCAGGAAAACTGTTTTTT.

Notes on this clonotype: The CDR3 ends on some other residue instead of the conserved phenylalanine or tryptophan, so this is likely a read error. The DNA is left out, because the CDR3 cannot be placed on it with certainty; the CDR3 is given as TCRdb lists it. This chain links TRBV15 with TRBJ2-6. The CDR3 contains 8 residues when both ends are counted. Germline loops: CDR1 LNHNV, CDR2 YYDKDF (reference sequence). CDR3 amino acids: CATSRGGS.

This clonotype came up many times. The chain combines TRBV2 with TRBJ2-6; D gene uncertain. V lost 5 bases to trimming and J lost 0 bases, with 11 bases between them. Looked up from germline, CDR1 is SNHLY and CDR2 is FYNNEI. There are 16 residues in the CDR3. Here the CDR3 DNA reads TGTGCCAGCAGTTCTCCGGACGGCTCTGGGGCCAACGTCCTGACTTTC. Its translation: CASSSPDGSGANVLTF.

This sequence joins TRBV5-1 and TRBJ1-5, with 9 bases fitting TRBD1. The germline V gene encodes CDR1 SGHRS and CDR2 YFSETQ. The ends lost 4 bases at V and 7 bases at J; junction bases unmatched: 9. The CDR3 totals 15 residues. The CDR3: CASSAGQGSEQPQHF. CDR3 sequence (DNA): TGCGCCAGCAGCGCCGGACAGGGGAGCGAGCAGCCCCAGCATTTT. The whole variable domain, filled in from reference TRBV5-1 and TRBJ1-5, reads KAGVTQTPRYLIKTRGQQVTLSCSPISGHRSVSWYQQTPGQGLQFLFEYFSETQRNKGNFPGRFSGRQFSNSRSEMNVSTLELGDSALYLCASSAGQGSEQPQHFGDGTRLSIL.